This passage covers 14 T cell receptor beta chains from one sample sequenced in a study of blood T cell repertoires in COVID-19. Generated by immunoSEQ multiplex PCR, the TCRdb table keeps only in-frame clones and is missing some. The sample holds some 120,000 clones; 70% to 90% are singletons and the top ten take over 1.2%. Material: peripheral blood. Receptors were obtained from a man aged 40-49 years with acute or convalescent COVID-19.

The V and J genes are TRBV29-1 and TRBJ1-1; TRBD1 matches at 8 bases. Germline-derived CDR1 and CDR2 are SQVTM and ANQGSEA. The V and J ends lost 7 bases and 0 bases, in that order; junction bases with no gene match: 4. CDR3 size: 13 residues. CDR3 region: CSGRTGLNTEAFF. Here the CDR3 DNA reads TGCAGCGGGCGGACAGGGCTGAACACTGAAGCTTTCTTT.

The chain links TRBV5-1 to TRBJ2-5; D unclear. The V gene's germline CDR1 is SGHRS and CDR2 YFSETQ. Trimming took off 4 bases at V and 2 bases at J, with 9 bases between the two ends. The CDR3 length is 13 residues. The DNA for the CDR3 is TGCGCCAGCAGCCCTCGGGTGCAAGAGACCCAGTACTTC. This codes for CASSPRVQETQYF.

The CDR3 protein is CASSSNWDRANEKLFF. In DNA form, the CDR3 reads TGCGCCAGCAGCTCGAACTGGGACAGGGCGAATGAAAAACTGTTTTTT. The V call is TRBV5-1, the J call TRBJ1-4, with 9 bases fitting TRBD1. Germline CDR1 SGHRS, CDR2 YFSETQ. The CDR3 consists of 16 residues. The junction had 8 bases not matched to a gene; V was cut back by 3 bases and J by 5 bases.

The V gene is TRBV5-1, the J gene TRBJ2-1; D is uncertain. V was pared by 3 bases and J by 0 bases, with 16 bases between. CDR3 length: 17 amino acids. The germline CDR1 and CDR2 sequences are SGHRS and YFSETQ. The CDR3 region has the DNA TGCGCCAGCAGCTCGGCCGTGGTGTGGAGCTCCTACAATGAGCAGTTCTTC. This sequence encodes CASSSAVVWSSYNEQFF. Based on the CDR3 plus reference TRBV5-1 and TRBJ2-1, the full variable domain is KAGVTQTPRYLIKTRGQQVTLSCSPISGHRSVSWYQQTPGQGLQFLFEYFSETQRNKGNFPGRFSGRQFSNSRSEMNVSTLELGDSALYLCASSSAVVWSSYNEQFFGPGTRLTVL.

In this sample, this clone turned up once. The chain couples TRBV5-1 to TRBJ2-1, with 8 bases aligning to TRBD2. In germline, CDR1 is SGHRS, CDR2 YFSETQ. Trimming removed 5 bases from V and 7 bases from J; junction bases left unmatched: 11. CDR3 length: 15 amino acids. CDR3 sequence (DNA): TGCGCCAGCAGGATGAGCGGGAGTAAGCGGAATGAGCAGTTCTTC. This gives the protein CASRMSGSKRNEQFF. Complete variable domain (other parts from reference TRBV5-1 and TRBJ2-1): KAGVTQTPRYLIKTRGQQVTLSCSPISGHRSVSWYQQTPGQGLQFLFEYFSETQRNKGNFPGRFSGRQFSNSRSEMNVSTLELGDSALYLCASRMSGSKRNEQFFGPGTRLTVL.

This chain links TRBV6-5 with TRBJ1-5; TRBD1 matches at 8 bases. V lost 6 bases to trimming and J lost 3 bases; unmatched junction nucleotides: 7. This CDR3 has 15 residues. CDR1 is MNHEY, CDR2 SVGAGI, per germline. CDR3 in DNA: TGTGCCAGCAGGGGAACAGGGGGACCCAATCAGCCCCAGCATTTT. It is translated as CASRGTGGPNQPQHF.

The chain joins TRBV11-2 to TRBJ2-5; 7 positions agree with TRBD2. The CDR3 is made up of 14 amino acids. Germline CDR1 reads SGHAT; CDR2 reads FQNNGV. The ends lost 5 bases at V and 5 bases at J; junction bases unmatched: 8. The CDR3 DNA follows: TGTGCCAGCAGCACGGGCGGGGGTTTGGAGACCCAGTACTTC. Translated, it gives CASSTGGGLETQYF.

Details on this clone: The junction differs from germline at one of its ends, possibly a read error. The V gene is TRBV7-7, the J gene TRBJ2-5; 11 positions agree with TRBD2. This CDR3 has 15 residues. CDR1 is SSHAT, CDR2 FNYEAQ, per germline (reference sequence). The CDR3 loop is CASSQIAGGQETQYF. The CDR3 bases are TGTGCTAGCAGTCAAATAGCGGGGGGGCAGGAGACCCAGTACTTC. Drawing the rest from reference TRBV7-7 and TRBJ2-5, the complete variable domain is GAGVSQSPRYKVTKRGQDVTLRCDPISSHATLYWYQQALGQGPEFLTYFNYEAQPDKSGLPSDRFSAERPEGSISTLTIQRTEQRDSAMYRCASSQIAGGQETQYFGPGTRLLVL.

This clone was observed a few times. CDR3 amino acids: CADRTAGNTIYF. The CDR3 coding sequence is TGTGCGGACAGGACGGCTGGAAACACCATATATTTT. The chain is built from TRBV6-4 and TRBJ1-3; 7 bases are shared with TRBD1. Germline lookup yields CDR1 MRHNA and CDR2 SNTAGT. This CDR3 is built from 12 residues.

The chain couples TRBV6-5 to TRBJ2-7; tentatively, D is TRBD1 (5 bases). CDR1 and CDR2 from the germline V gene are MNHEY and SVGAGI. The CDR3 sequence is 15 residues long. V was shortened by 4 bases and J by 1 base, with 14 bases between the two germline ends. CDR3 sequence: CASSSPGMASYEQYF. CDR3 nucleotides: TGTGCCAGCAGTTCACCAGGGATGGCGTCCTACGAGCAGTACTTC.

The rearrangement uses TRBV18 and TRBJ2-7; 8 nucleotides align to TRBD2. The ends lost 3 bases at V and 3 bases at J; junction bases unmatched: 7. Germline V gene data show CDR1 as KGHSH and CDR2 as LQKENI. The CDR3 runs 15 residues. The CDR3 sequence: CASSPSGSYHYEQYF. For the CDR3, the DNA is TGTGCCAGCTCACCGAGCGGGAGTTACCACTACGAGCAGTACTTC.

J is TRBJ1-6 and V is TRBV3-1 (or the pseudogene TRBV3-2); D is unresolved. The CDR3 covers 15 residues. V was cut by 0 bases and J by 8 bases, with 11 bases left in between. The germline CDR1 and CDR2 sequences are LGHDT and YNNKEL (reference sequence). For the CDR3, the DNA is TGTGCCAGCAGCCAAGATAGGTGGAGTTATTCACCCCTCCACTTT. Translating it yields CASSQDRWSYSPLHF.

The genes are TRBV6-1 and TRBJ2-3, with 8 bases identical to TRBD2. There are 16 residues in the CDR3. Germline trimming cut 3 bases from V and 2 bases from J; bases unmatched to any gene: 7. The V gene's germline CDR1 is MNHNS and CDR2 SASEGT. The CDR3 sequence is CASSDGRGAYTDTQYF. The CDR3 DNA reads as TGTGCCAGCAGTGATGGGCGGGGGGCTTACACAGATACGCAGTATTTT.

This clone turned up a few times. CDR3 protein: CASGLDKPLQGARLAGNLTNEQFF. CDR3 coding DNA: TGTGCTAGTGGTTTGGACAAACCATTACAGGGGGCTCGATTAGCGGGTAATTTAACCAATGAGCAGTTCTTC. This rearrangement joins TRBV12-5 to TRBJ2-1; 9 bases align to TRBD1. V shed 1 base and J 6 bases; nucleotides not matched to a gene: 31. Germline V gene lookup returns CDR1 LGHNT and CDR2 FRNRAP. The CDR3 totals 24 residues.